Below, 29 T cell receptor beta chains from the same sample are listed, as sequenced in a study of shared clonotypes between healthy human individuals. Assay: immunoSEQ multiplex PCR; the TCRdb copy retains only in-frame clones and omits some. The data show a few million clones, around 95% seen once. The source material was naive CD4+ T cells sorted from blood. Subset denoted: CD45RA+ positively selected. Receptors originate from a man between 18 and 29 years old in good health.

About this clone itself: The sample carries other DNA sequences with the same CDR3. The chain is built from TRBV27 and TRBJ2-7, with 14 bases lining up with TRBD2. V was clipped by 4 bases and J by 4 bases; unmatched bases: 3. The CDR3 length is 15 residues. Germline V gene lookup returns CDR1 MNHEY and CDR2 SMNVEV (reference sequence). CDR3 in amino acids: CASSSGLAGVYEQYF. CDR3 bases: TGTGCCAGCAGTTCGGGACTAGCGGGGGTGTACGAGCAGTACTTC.

The chain employs TRBV6-5 and TRBJ1-1; D perhaps matches TRBD1 (5 bases). Trimming removed 5 bases from V and 11 bases from J, with 18 bases in between. Germline V gene data show CDR1 as MNHEY and CDR2 as SVGAGI. This CDR3 contains 13 residues. The CDR3 region has the DNA TGTGCCAGCAGTACGTCTACCGGGACGCGGGCTTTCTTT. It specifies CASSTSTGTRAFF.

J is TRBJ1-2 and V is TRBV30, with D unclear. The germline V and J ends were trimmed by 1 base and 9 bases, with 15 bases remaining between them. In germline, CDR1 is GTSNPN, CDR2 SVGIG (reference sequence). This CDR3 has 13 amino acids. CDR3 in amino acids: CAWSAHRDGRYTF. Written as DNA, the CDR3 is TGTGCCTGGAGTGCTCATCGCGACGGGCGCTACACCTTC.

The CDR3 region is CAWSRRADFRGYTF. DNA for the CDR3: TGTGCCTGGAGTCGGAGGGCGGACTTTAGGGGCTACACCTTC. The chain couples TRBV30 to TRBJ1-2, with D uncertain. Trimming removed 2 bases at V and 8 bases at J, with 18 bases between. Looked up from germline, CDR1 is GTSNPN and CDR2 is SVGIG (reference sequence). The CDR3 loop spans 14 amino acids. Filled out from reference TRBV30 and TRBJ1-2, the complete variable domain reads SQTIHQWPATLVQPVGSPLSLECTVEGTSNPNLYWYRQAAGRGLQLLFYSVGIGQISSEVPQNLSASRPQDRQFILSSKKLLLSDSGFYLCAWSRRADFRGYTFGSGTRLTVV.

This clone was observed a few times. This rearrangement joins TRBV7-9 to TRBJ2-5, with D possibly being TRBD1 (6 bases). CDR3 length: 15 amino acids. The germline CDR1 and CDR2 sequences are SEHNR and FQNEAQ (reference sequence). V was shortened by 7 bases and J by 4 bases, with 19 bases between the two germline ends. The CDR3 here is CASNGQGILGETQYF. Written as DNA, the CDR3 is TGTGCCAGCAATGGGCAGGGGATCTTAGGAGAGACCCAGTACTTC.

This clone was counted a single time. The chain combines TRBV18 with TRBJ2-7, with 10 bases lining up with TRBD1. Germline CDR1 KGHSH, CDR2 LQKENI. The CDR3 totals 16 residues. After removal of 1 base from V and 6 bases from J, the junction contained 9 bases not matched to a gene. CDR3 bases: TGTGCCAGCTCACCACTGGGGACAGGGGCTCCCTCCGAGCAGTACTTC. Translation gives CASSPLGTGAPSEQYF.

V usage is TRBV6-1 and J usage is TRBJ1-2; 9 bases fit TRBD1. Germline V lookup: CDR1 MNHNS, CDR2 SASEGT. The CDR3 is 14 residues long. V dropped 2 bases and J dropped 8; count of bases not matched to a gene: 6. Here the CDR3 reads CASSELGTGKGYTF. In nucleotides, the CDR3 is TGTGCCAGCAGTGAATTGGGGACAGGGAAAGGCTACACCTTC.

The chain uses TRBV6-1 and TRBJ1-4; D ambiguous. Germline V gene lookup returns CDR1 MNHNS and CDR2 SASEGT. V lost 6 bases, J lost 3 bases, and 11 bases lay in between. The CDR3 consists of 14 residues. The CDR3 bases are TGTGCCAGCAGCATCGGTCTGGCTAATGAAAAACTGTTTTTT. Its translation: CASSIGLANEKLFF.

The chain couples TRBV6-6 to TRBJ2-3, with TRBD2 matching over 11 bases. Per the germline V gene, CDR1 is MNHNY and CDR2 is SVGAGI (reference sequence). Trimming cost V 8 bases and J 2 bases; bases outside gene matches: 9. This CDR3 has 16 residues. The CDR3 sequence is CASRLAGGGYTDTQYF. In DNA form, the CDR3 reads TGTGCCAGCCGCCTAGCGGGAGGCGGTTACACAGATACGCAGTATTTT.

The V call is TRBV6-5, the J call TRBJ1-5; D ambiguous. The germline V gene encodes CDR1 MNHEY and CDR2 SVGAGI. V was clipped by 4 bases and J by 6 bases, with 10 bases between them. The CDR3 length is 13 residues. The CDR3 loop reads CASSLFSGQPQHF. CDR3 coding DNA: TGTGCCAGCAGTTTGTTTTCGGGTCAGCCCCAGCATTTT.

V is TRBV6-1 and J is TRBJ1-6, with D unclear. Germline V lookup: CDR1 MNHNS, CDR2 SASEGT. V dropped 2 bases and J dropped 0 bases, with 8 bases sitting between them. The CDR3 covers 16 residues. CDR3 protein: CASSELHTSYNSPLHF. DNA for the CDR3: TGTGCCAGCAGTGAATTACACACCTCCTATAATTCACCCCTCCACTTT.

A word on this clone: The same CDR3 also results from other DNA sequences found in this sample. The J gene is TRBJ1-1, the V gene TRBV30; possibly TRBD1 for D (6 bases). V was pared by 3 bases and J by 2 bases, with 10 bases between. In germline, CDR1 is GTSNPN, CDR2 SVGIG (reference sequence). The CDR3 is 13 amino acids. For the CDR3, the DNA is TGTGCCTGGAGCCCACAGGGAAACACTGAAGCTTTCTTT. Amino acid sequence: CAWSPQGNTEAFF.

The chain couples TRBV5-1 to TRBJ1-6; TRBD1 agrees at 9 bases. This CDR3 has 15 residues. The ends lost 4 bases at V and 7 bases at J; junction bases unmatched: 6. Germline loops: CDR1 SGHRS, CDR2 YFSETQ. Here the CDR3 reads CASSTGQGMNSPLHF. CDR3 nucleotides: TGCGCCAGCAGCACGGGACAGGGTATGAATTCACCCCTCCACTTT.

The J gene is TRBJ2-1, the V gene TRBV5-1, with D possibly matching TRBD1 (6 bases). The CDR3 sequence is 15 residues long. Deletions cut 4 bases from V and 9 bases from J, with 20 bases between. The germline gives CDR1 SGHRS, CDR2 YFSETQ. The DNA of the CDR3 is TGCGCCAGCAGCGAACAGGGTCCATCTTACGCTGAGCAGTTCTTC. Translated: CASSEQGPSYAEQFF. Based on the CDR3 plus reference TRBV5-1 and TRBJ2-1, the full variable domain is KAGVTQTPRYLIKTRGQQVTLSCSPISGHRSVSWYQQTPGQGLQFLFEYFSETQRNKGNFPGRFSGRQFSNSRSEMNVSTLELGDSALYLCASSEQGPSYAEQFFGPGTRLTVL.

V usage is TRBV11-2 and J usage is TRBJ2-2, with D uncertain. Germline V gene sequence: CDR1 SGHAT, CDR2 FQNNGV. The CDR3 loop spans 15 amino acids. V was clipped by 7 bases and J by 1 base, with 13 bases between them. The CDR3 is CASTLRKQNTGELFF. Here the CDR3 DNA reads TGTGCCAGCACCCTCCGGAAGCAGAACACCGGGGAGCTGTTTTTT. Full variable domain (rest looked up from reference TRBV11-2 and TRBJ2-2): EAGVAQSPRYKIIEKRQSVAFWCNPISGHATLYWYQQILGQGPKLLIQFQNNGVVDDSQLPKDRFSAERLKGVDSTLKIQPAKLEDSAVYLCASTLRKQNTGELFFGEGSRLTVL.

The CDR3 DNA reads as TGTGCCAGCAGCGCGGGACAGAAAAACGAAAAACTGTTTTTT. It is translated as CASSAGQKNEKLFF. The rearrangement uses TRBV5-8 and TRBJ1-4, with TRBD1 matching 7 bases. Germline CDR1 SGHTS, CDR2 YDEGEE. Trimming cost V 4 bases and J 8 bases; bases outside gene matches: 8. CDR3 length: 14 residues.

This chain connects TRBV5-1 to TRBJ1-1, with TRBD1 matching over 7 bases. V trimming: 4 bases; J trimming: 0 bases; junction bases outside the gene matches: 9. Germline CDR1 is SGHRS and CDR2 is YFSETQ. The CDR3 consists of 16 residues. CDR3 sequence reads: CASSPQTGTLNTEAFF. The CDR3 region has the DNA TGCGCCAGCAGCCCGCAGACAGGGACGCTGAACACTGAAGCTTTCTTT.

Notes on this clone: Other DNA sequences of this sample code for an identical CDR3. The V gene is TRBV30, the J gene TRBJ1-5; D may be TRBD1 (5 bases). The CDR3 covers 13 residues. Germline CDR1 is GTSNPN and CDR2 is SVGIG (reference sequence). The ends were cut back, 1 base at V and 3 bases at J, with 7 bases in the middle. CDR3 sequence: CAWSGGSNQPQHF. CDR3 nucleotide sequence: TGTGCCTGGAGTGGGGGCTCCAATCAGCCCCAGCATTTT.

The chain is built from TRBV5-1 and TRBJ1-1; D unclear. From germline, CDR1 is SGHRS and CDR2 YFSETQ. The V end was cut by 2 bases, the J end by 1 base, with 15 bases between. CDR3 length equals 16 residues. This CDR3 is CASSFAAGLGNTEAFF. The CDR3 nucleotides read TGCGCCAGCAGCTTCGCCGCAGGTCTGGGGAACACTGAAGCTTTCTTT.

Remarks on this clone: The germline gene is not matched at one end of the junction; a read error may be the cause. The J gene is TRBJ2-3, the V gene TRBV5-4; D might be TRBD1 (6 bases). Germline V gene lookup returns CDR1 SGHNT and CDR2 YYREEE (reference sequence). The CDR3 extends over 13 amino acids. In DNA, the CDR3 is TGTGCCAGCAGATTGGGACACACAGATACGCAGTATTTT. The encoded protein is CASRLGHTDTQYF.

This sequence joins TRBV19 and TRBJ1-5, with D perhaps matching TRBD1 (5 bases). This CDR3 has 12 residues. V lost 7 bases to trimming and J lost 4 bases, with 8 bases between them. The germline V gene has CDR1 LNHDA and CDR2 SQIVND (reference sequence). CDR3 region: CASTSGNQPQHF. CDR3 bases: TGTGCCAGTACCTCAGGGAATCAGCCCCAGCATTTT.

The CDR3 DNA sequence: TGTGCCAGCAAAACCAATGACAGGGGTGCGGAAAAACTGTTTTTT. Translating gives CASKTNDRGAEKLFF. The V gene is TRBV6-5, the J gene TRBJ1-4, with TRBD1 matching 8 bases. With 7 bases clipped from V and 8 bases from J, the junction kept 12 bases outside the gene matches. CDR1 and CDR2 from the germline V gene are MNHEY and SVGAGI. The CDR3 extends over 15 amino acids.

This clone is a singleton in its sample. This chain connects TRBV6-5 to TRBJ1-2; D may be TRBD1 (6 bases). The V and J ends lost 2 bases and 2 bases respectively, with 12 bases between them. This CDR3 has 15 amino acids. Per the germline V gene, CDR1 is MNHEY and CDR2 is SVGAGI. The CDR3 region is CASSYGAGTNYGYTF. The CDR3 DNA sequence: TGTGCCAGCAGTTACGGGGCAGGGACAAACTATGGCTACACCTTC.

The V call is TRBV30, the J call TRBJ1-2; tentatively, D is TRBD1 (5 bases). The CDR3 runs to 14 residues. Germline lookup yields CDR1 GTSNPN and CDR2 SVGIG (reference sequence). Between the trimmed V and J ends, which lost 2 bases and 1 base, there was a span of 11 bases. CDR3 nucleotides: TGTGCCTGGAGTCCGGACAACTATAACTATGGCTACACCTTC. This gives the protein CAWSPDNYNYGYTF.

V and J are TRBV2 and TRBJ1-2; D not certain. The CDR3 contains 12 residues. CDR1 is SNHLY and CDR2 is FYNNEI in the germline V gene. The V gene lost 4 bases and the J gene lost 8 bases, with 11 bases spanning the gap. CDR3: CASSANTGGYTF. The CDR3 DNA follows: TGTGCCAGCAGTGCTAACACGGGCGGCTACACCTTC.

The rearrangement joins TRBV10-3 to TRBJ1-2, with 7 bases matching TRBD1. The CDR3 is 13 residues long. Per germline, CDR1 ENHRY and CDR2 SYGVKD. V shed 6 bases and J 8 bases; nucleotides not matched to a gene: 9. The CDR3 is CAIREDRVRGYTF. Here the CDR3 DNA reads TGTGCCATCAGGGAAGACAGGGTTAGGGGCTACACCTTC.

The chain joins TRBV19 to TRBJ2-7; weak D call: TRBD2 (5 bases). Germline-derived CDR1 and CDR2 are LNHDA and SQIVND (reference sequence). Trimming shortened V by 6 bases and J by 5 bases, and 14 bases separated the two germline ends. The length of the CDR3 is 13 residues. The chain's CDR3 is CASSKFSRDEQYF. The CDR3 bases are TGTGCCAGTAGCAAGTTCTCGCGGGACGAGCAGTACTTC.

The gene calls are TRBV6-6 and TRBJ2-1; TRBD2 matches 9 bases. CDR1 and CDR2 from the germline V gene are MNHNY and SVGAGI (reference sequence). Trimming cost V 5 bases and J 7 bases; bases outside gene matches: 9. The CDR3 spans 15 residues. Written as DNA, the CDR3 is TGTGCCAGCAGTCGCGGGACTAGCCTGTGGAATGAGCAGTTCTTC. Protein product: CASSRGTSLWNEQFF.

With respect to this clone: The germline gene is not matched at one end of the junction; a read error may be the cause. The chain recombines TRBV30 with TRBJ1-2; tentative D call: TRBD1 (6 bases). The germline V gene encodes CDR1 GTSNPN and CDR2 SVGIG (reference sequence). The CDR3 length is 11 residues. CDR3 loop: CQTGERYGYTF. DNA of the CDR3: TGCCAGACAGGAGAACGTTATGGCTACACCTTC.